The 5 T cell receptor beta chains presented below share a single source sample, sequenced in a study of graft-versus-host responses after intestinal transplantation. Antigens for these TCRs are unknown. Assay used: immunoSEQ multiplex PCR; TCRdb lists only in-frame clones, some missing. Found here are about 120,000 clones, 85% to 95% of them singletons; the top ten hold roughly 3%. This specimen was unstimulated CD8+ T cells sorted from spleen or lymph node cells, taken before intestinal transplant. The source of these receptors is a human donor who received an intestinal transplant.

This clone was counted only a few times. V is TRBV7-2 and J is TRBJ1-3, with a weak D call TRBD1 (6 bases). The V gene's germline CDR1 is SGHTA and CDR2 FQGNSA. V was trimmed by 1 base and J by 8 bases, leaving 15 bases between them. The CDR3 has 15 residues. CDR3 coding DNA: TGTGCCAGCAGCTTAGACAGTAGGGGGTTATACACCATATATTTT. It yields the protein CASSLDSRGLYTIYF.

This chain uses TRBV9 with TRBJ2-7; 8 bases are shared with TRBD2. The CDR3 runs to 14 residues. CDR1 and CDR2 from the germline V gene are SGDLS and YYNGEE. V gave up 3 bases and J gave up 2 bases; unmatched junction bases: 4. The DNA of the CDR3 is TGTGCCAGCAGCGGGAAGGGACTAGCCTACGAGCAGTACTTC. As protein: CASSGKGLAYEQYF.

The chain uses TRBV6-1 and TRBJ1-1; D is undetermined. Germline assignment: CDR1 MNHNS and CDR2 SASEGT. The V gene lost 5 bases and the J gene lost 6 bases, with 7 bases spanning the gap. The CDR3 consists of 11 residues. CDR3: CASSHGAEAFF. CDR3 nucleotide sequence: TGTGCCAGCAGTCATGGGGCTGAAGCTTTCTTT.

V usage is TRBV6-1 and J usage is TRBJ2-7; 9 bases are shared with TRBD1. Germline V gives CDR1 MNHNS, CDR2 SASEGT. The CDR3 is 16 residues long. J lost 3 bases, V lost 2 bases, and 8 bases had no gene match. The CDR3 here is CASSERRTGEFYEQYF. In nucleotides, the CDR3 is TGTGCCAGCAGTGAACGAAGGACAGGGGAATTCTACGAGCAGTACTTC.

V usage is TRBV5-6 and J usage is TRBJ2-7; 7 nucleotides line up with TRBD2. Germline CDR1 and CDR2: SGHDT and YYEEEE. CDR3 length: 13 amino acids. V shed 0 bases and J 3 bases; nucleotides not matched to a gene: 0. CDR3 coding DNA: TGTGCCAGCAGCTTGGCTAGCGGCTACGAGCAGTACTTC. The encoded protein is CASSLASGYEQYF.